Listed here are 20 T cell receptor beta chains from one sample, sequenced in a study of blood T cell repertoires in COVID-19 (dated by TCRdb to 2018 to 2021). Receptor amplification or capture employed the immunoSEQ multiplex PCR assay. Drawn from immuneACCESS, this table holds only the in-frame rearrangements with V and J called that TCRdb kept. Clones are partly lost; checked studies trace under half to an unresolved V gene and leave the rest unexplained. In this sample the table shows about 300,000 clones, about nine tenths of which occur a single time. The ten largest clones take up 8.5% to 12% of the sample. Material: PBMCs or T cells enriched from blood (not recorded which). These receptors were taken from a woman younger than 30 who had recovered from COVID-19.

This clone was observed a few times. J is TRBJ1-1 and V is TRBV30; no firm D call. CDR1 and CDR2 (germline): GTSNPN, SVGIG (reference sequence). The V end lost 0 bases, the J end lost 6 bases, and 11 bases lay between the germline ends. The CDR3 contains 13 residues. CDR3 in amino acids: CAWSVGGLAEAFF. Here the CDR3 DNA reads TGTGCCTGGAGTGTAGGAGGCCTCGCTGAAGCTTTCTTT.

The rearrangement joins TRBV7-8 to TRBJ1-3; no clear D. Germline assignment: CDR1 SGHVS and CDR2 FQNEAQ. V lost 6 bases and J 6 bases, leaving 15 bases between the germline ends. This CDR3 spans 14 amino acids. CDR3 region: CASRPGASSNTIYF. In DNA form, the CDR3 reads TGTGCCAGCAGACCCGGTGCGAGCTCAAACACCATATATTTT.

The chain recombines TRBV2 with TRBJ1-4, with D tentatively TRBD1 (6 bases). V was cut by 4 bases and J by 8 bases, with 14 bases left in between. Per germline, CDR1 SNHLY and CDR2 FYNNEI. This CDR3 region has 14 residues. The CDR3 nucleotides are TGTGCCAGCAGTGTAATACAGGGCGGAGAAAAACTGTTTTTT. Amino acid sequence: CASSVIQGGEKLFF.

This clone is a singleton in its sample. The chain combines TRBV10-1 with TRBJ2-5; 7 bases fit TRBD1. The V segment lost 0 bases and the J segment 4 bases; nucleotides outside the gene matches: 2. Germline V gene lookup returns CDR1 WNHNN and CDR2 SYGVQD (reference sequence). CDR3 length: 14 residues. The CDR3 protein is CASSESAGGETQYF. The CDR3 DNA is TGCGCCAGCAGTGAGTCGGCAGGGGGAGAGACCCAGTACTTC.

The gene calls are TRBV5-1 and TRBJ1-1; 8 bases are shared with TRBD1. The CDR3 contains 15 residues. Germline V gene sequence: CDR1 SGHRS, CDR2 YFSETQ. Trimming took 6 bases from V and 6 from J; bases not matched to a gene: 13. As DNA, the CDR3 is TGCGCCAGCACACCGGGCAGGGGGCCTGTCGCTGAAGCTTTCTTT. Encoded protein: CASTPGRGPVAEAFF.

The chain carries TRBV5-1 and TRBJ1-2, with D possibly matching TRBD1 (5 bases). There are 13 residues in the CDR3. Per the germline V gene, CDR1 is SGHRS and CDR2 is YFSETQ. The CDR3 is CASGGEVGYGYTF. The DNA for the CDR3 is TGCGCTTCGGGGGGAGAGGTCGGCTATGGCTACACCTTC. The full variable domain, its missing parts supplied by reference TRBV5-1 and TRBJ1-2, is KAGVTQTPRYLIKTRGQQVTLSCSPISGHRSVSWYQQTPGQGLQFLFEYFSETQRNKGNFPGRFSGRQFSNSRSEMNVSTLELGDSALYLCASGGEVGYGYTFGSGTRLTVV.

The V call is TRBV5-4, the J call TRBJ2-3; 8 positions agree with TRBD2. Germline loops: CDR1 SGHNT, CDR2 YYREEE (reference sequence). The CDR3 runs to 15 residues. The junction had 5 bases not matched to a gene; V was cut back by 2 bases and J by 3 bases. CDR3 DNA: TGTGCCAGCAGCTTAACTAGCGGAGAGACAGATACGCAGTATTTT. Its translation is CASSLTSGETDTQYF.

The chain joins TRBV5-1 to TRBJ1-4; TRBD1 matches at 9 bases. The CDR3 is made up of 16 amino acids. Losses at the gene ends were 4 bases for V and 4 bases for J; bases not matched to a gene: 8. Germline V gene data show CDR1 as SGHRS and CDR2 as YFSETQ. The CDR3 sequence is CASSRETGGSNEKLFF. The CDR3 DNA sequence: TGCGCCAGCAGCCGCGAGACAGGGGGGAGTAATGAAAAACTGTTTTTT.

This clone was seen more than once but under ten times. The chain's CDR3 is CAWGFRGPEAFF. In DNA form, the CDR3 reads TGTGCCTGGGGGTTCAGGGGGCCTGAAGCTTTCTTT. V and J are TRBV30 and TRBJ1-1, with 8 positions matching TRBD1. Germline V lookup: CDR1 GTSNPN, CDR2 SVGIG (reference sequence). This CDR3 has 12 amino acids. J lost 6 bases, V lost 5 bases, and 5 bases had no gene match.

The CDR3 spells CASSRLAGTYEQYF. CDR3 DNA: TGTGCCAGCAGTCGACTAGCGGGGACCTACGAGCAGTACTTC. The chain employs TRBV6-5 and TRBJ2-7; 11 nucleotides agree with TRBD2. The CDR3 covers 14 residues. Germline-derived CDR1 and CDR2 are MNHEY and SVGAGI. J was trimmed by 2 bases and V by 5 bases; bases with no gene match: 2.

This rearrangement joins TRBV9 to TRBJ2-3, with TRBD1 matching 10 bases. Losses at the gene ends were 4 bases for V and 6 bases for J; bases not matched to a gene: 5. CDR1 is SGDLS and CDR2 is YYNGEE in the germline V gene. The CDR3 consists of 14 residues. CDR3 coding DNA: TGTGCCAGCAGCACAAGACAGGGGGCGGATACGCAGTATTTT. Its protein is CASSTRQGADTQYF. Based on the CDR3 plus reference TRBV9 and TRBJ2-3, the full variable domain is DSGVTQTPKHLITATGQRVTLRCSPRSGDLSVYWYQQSLDQGLQFLIQYYNGEERAKGNILERFSAQQFPDLHSELNLSSLELGDSALYFCASSTRQGADTQYFGPGTRLTVL.

The chain is built from TRBV28 and TRBJ2-1; 12 nucleotides match TRBD2. Germline V lookup: CDR1 MDHEN, CDR2 SYDVKM. The CDR3 covers 17 residues. The junction had 8 bases not matched to a gene; V was cut back by 4 bases and J by 4 bases. CDR3 sequence (DNA): TGTGCCAGCAGTTCGGGTCTAGCGGGAGGGTCATACAATGAGCAGTTCTTC. Encoded protein: CASSSGLAGGSYNEQFF.

The chain couples TRBV9 to TRBJ1-2, with D possibly being TRBD1 (6 bases). The CDR3 is 15 residues long. Looked up from germline, CDR1 is SGDLS and CDR2 is YYNGEE. The V and J ends lost 2 bases and 0 bases respectively, with 11 bases between them. The CDR3 DNA reads as TGTGCCAGCAGCGTTGCCGGGACACCTAACTATGGCTACACCTTC. This codes for CASSVAGTPNYGYTF.

V gene TRBV29-1 combines with J gene TRBJ1-1, with D possibly being TRBD1 (6 bases). Trimming cost V 7 bases and J 4 bases, with 16 bases left between them. Germline CDR1 reads SQVTM; CDR2 reads ANQGSEA. The CDR3 is 13 residues long. The CDR3 protein is CSATGTAGTEAFF. The DNA of the CDR3 is TGCAGCGCCACAGGGACCGCGGGCACTGAAGCTTTCTTT. The complete variable domain, with remaining parts taken from reference TRBV29-1 and TRBJ1-1, reads SAVISQKPSRDICQRGTSLTIQCQVDSQVTMMFWYRQQPGQSLTLIATANQGSEATYESGFVIDKFPISRPNLTFSTLTVSNMSPEDSSIYLCSATGTAGTEAFFGQGTRLTVV.

The V call is TRBV2, the J call TRBJ1-3, with 7 bases lining up with TRBD1. CDR3 length: 17 amino acids. The trim removed 0 bases at V and 0 bases at J, leaving 5 bases unmatched. Germline V gene lookup returns CDR1 SNHLY and CDR2 FYNNEI. CDR3 nucleotide sequence: TGTGCCAGCAGTGAAGCCCCAGGGGGGAGCTCTGGAAACACCATATATTTT. Translation gives CASSEAPGGSSGNTIYF.

The rearrangement joins TRBV28 to TRBJ1-6, with 10 bases matching TRBD1. The CDR3 sequence is 16 residues long. Per the germline V gene, CDR1 is MDHEN and CDR2 is SYDVKM. J lost 10 bases, V lost 3 bases, and 9 bases had no gene match. The CDR3 DNA reads TGTGCCAGCAGTTTCGCCAGACAGGGGGCGCGGTCACCCCTCCACTTT. This codes for CASSFARQGARSPLHF. Filled out from reference TRBV28 and TRBJ1-6, the complete variable domain reads DVKVTQSSRYLVKRTGEKVFLECVQDMDHENMFWYRQDPGLGLRLIYFSYDVKMKEKGDIPEGYSVSREKKERFSLILESASTNQTSMYLCASSFARQGARSPLHFGNGTRLTVT.

The V gene is TRBV29-1, the J gene TRBJ2-7; D is possibly TRBD1 (5 bases). Trimming shortened V by 6 bases and J by 6 bases, and 18 bases separated the two germline ends. This CDR3 is 13 amino acids long. The germline V gene has CDR1 SQVTM and CDR2 ANQGSEA. The CDR3 spells CSVGQGLGREQYF. In nucleotides, the CDR3 is TGCAGCGTGGGGCAGGGATTAGGGCGCGAGCAGTACTTC.

The chain carries TRBV5-5 and TRBJ2-5, with a tentative D call TRBD2 (5 bases). V lost 4 bases and J 2 bases, leaving 9 bases between the germline ends. The germline V gene encodes CDR1 SGHKS and CDR2 YYEKEE (reference sequence). CDR3 size: 13 residues. This CDR3 is CASSPGVQETQYF. The CDR3 DNA sequence: TGTGCCAGCAGCCCCGGGGTTCAAGAGACCCAGTACTTC. The full variable domain, rest sourced from reference TRBV5-5 and TRBJ2-5, is DAGVTQSPTHLIKTRGQQVTLRCSPISGHKSVSWYQQVLGQGPQFIFQYYEKEERGRGNFPDRFSARQFPNYSSELNVNALLLGDSALYLCASSPGVQETQYFGPGTRLLVL.

The chain carries TRBV18 and TRBJ1-4; TRBD1 is a possible D gene (5 bases). Germline V CDR1 and CDR2: KGHSH, LQKENI. The CDR3 consists of 15 residues. Trimming cost V 0 bases and J 7 bases, with 12 bases left between them. Here the CDR3 reads CASSPPSQGGEKLFF. The CDR3 region has the DNA TGTGCCAGCTCACCACCCAGCCAGGGAGGTGAAAAACTGTTTTTT.

The sample holds one count of this clone. The V gene is TRBV10-3, the J gene TRBJ2-7, with TRBD1 identical over 11 bases. CDR3 length equals 15 residues. V dropped 10 bases and J dropped 3; count of bases not matched to a gene: 11. From germline, CDR1 is ENHRY and CDR2 SYGVKD. CDR3 protein: CATAKPGTGGYEQYF. The CDR3 region has the DNA TGTGCCACCGCCAAGCCTGGGACAGGGGGCTACGAGCAGTACTTC.